This T cell receptor (beta chain) was recovered during a study of CD8 T cells in Susac syndrome (dated by TCRdb to 2018 to 2020). Concerning the study at large: Repertoire sequencing was used to test whether CD8+ T cell activation and differentiation in Susac syndrome was antigen driven.

Peripheral blood CD8+ and CD4+ T cells from healthy donors, Susac syndrome patients and multiple sclerosis patients were profiled using high-throughput TCR beta sequencing. Multiple sclerosis controls were treatment-naive patients with stable or active relapsing-remitting disease fulfilling revised McDonald criteria. Bulk CD8+ and CD4+ T cells were purified by magnetic negative isolation, while CD8+ TEMRA cells were enriched using FACS. Blood was collected in EDTA tubes and processed within 24 hours, with PBMCs isolated through density gradient centrifugation. PBMCs intended for TCR sequencing were frozen in liquid nitrogen and were later thawed in a 37 degrees C water bath. A purity of at least 90% was achieved for sorted or isolated CD4+, CD8+ and CD8+ TEMRA cells. The research as a whole found: The number of individuals in the TCR sequencing and HLA analysis was recognized as being relatively small.

The CDR3 runs 11 residues from the cysteine to the phenylalanine. The DNA shown is the 33-base CDR3, in frame from base 1. V is pared back by 3 bases and J by 8 bases, with 6 bases lying between the germline termini. A word on this clonotype: It has no known antigen specificity. No base quality values were provided; no much bigger clone lies one nucleotide off.

RNA was extracted using the RNeasy kit, and about 0.45 to 1 ug of the RNA was reverse transcribed with random hexamers. The immunoSEQ multiplex PCR assay, covering 54 Vbeta and 13 Jbeta segments, was used to amplify TCR beta CDR3 regions. To correct PCR amplification bias, a synthetic template baseline was used for both primer optimization and computational correction. As for how the authors treated the data: Reads were annotated to V, D and J genes according to IMGT and were analyzed with immunoSEQ Analyzer, with only productive sequences retained. Clonality was computed as one minus Shannon entropy normalized by log2 of the number of productive unique sequences. For each patient and control, public and private clones were evaluated among the 100 most prevalent clones. A clone was defined as Susac-specific if it was absent from the healthy and MS cohorts, from some 980 published viral clones and from other ImmuneACCESS disease sequences. TCRdb trimmed public reads at Q25 via fastp, called clones via MiXCR and kept in-frame beta chains. Under each unique CDR3 protein, matching rows form one entry showing the most common genes and DNA. V and J calls and clone size were set by TCRdb, not the authors. The table for this sample lists 150,000 to 250,000 distinct CDR3 sequences; around 96% of them were counted only once. In total, the top ten clones hold just under 0.095% of the sample.

The receptor was isolated from a human donor with multiple sclerosis. The sequencing sample was made of CD4+ T cells from PBMCs. The receptor chain draws on TRBV12-3 or TRBV12-4 and TRBJ2-3; the D gene identity is not certain. The CDR3 protein is CASSFWSTQYF. The DNA sequence is given as TGTGCCAGCAGTTTTTGGAGTACGCAGTATTTT.